Listed here are 31 T cell receptor beta chains from one sample, sequenced in a study of response to subunit inactivated influenza vaccine. TCRdb reprocessed the RT-PCR reads with MiXCR, giving one entry per CDR3 protein. Found here are about 700,000 distinct CDR3 sequences, 15% to 17% of them singletons; the top ten hold 11%. The material sequenced was PBMCs from blood, taken less than 13 days after vaccination. The receptor set was obtained from a man between 45 and 60 years old who received an inactivated influenza vaccine.

This CDR3 reads CASRNTGDTEAFF. CDR3 nucleotide sequence: TGTGCCAGCAGGAACACAGGGGACACTGAAGCTTTCTTT. The chain recombines TRBV7-2 with TRBJ1-1; 7 bases map to TRBD1. V lost 6 bases to trimming and J lost 3 bases; unmatched junction nucleotides: 4. The CDR3 is made up of 13 amino acids. In germline, CDR1 is SGHTA, CDR2 FQGNSA.

Ten or more counts support this clonotype. J is TRBJ2-7 and V is TRBV5-1; 8 positions agree with TRBD1. The CDR3 length is 14 residues. Per germline, CDR1 SGHRS and CDR2 YFSETQ. The V and J ends lost 4 bases and 3 bases, in that order; junction bases with no gene match: 6. DNA for the CDR3: TGCGCCAGCAGCACCGGGACAGGCGTCTACGAGCAGTACTTC. This codes for CASSTGTGVYEQYF.

This clonotype was seen repeatedly, ten times or more. The chain is built from TRBV29-1 and TRBJ2-6; the match to TRBD1 covers 8 bases. Germline lookup yields CDR1 SQVTM and CDR2 ANQGSEA. Trimming took 6 bases from V and 4 from J; bases not matched to a gene: 11. This CDR3 is built from 16 residues. CDR3 nucleotides: TGCAGCGTAGCAGGGGGCGCCTCGATCGGGGCCAACGTCCTGACTTTC. Its protein is CSVAGGASIGANVLTF. The whole variable domain, filled in from reference TRBV29-1 and TRBJ2-6, reads SAVISQKPSRDICQRGTSLTIQCQVDSQVTMMFWYRQQPGQSLTLIATANQGSEATYESGFVIDKFPISRPNLTFSTLTVSNMSPEDSSIYLCSVAGGASIGANVLTFGAGSRLTVL.

This clonotype came up many times. The CDR3 region has the DNA TGTGCCAGCAGAGGCGGGGCCAACGTCCTGACTTTC. Translation gives CASRGGANVLTF. The J gene is TRBJ2-6, the V gene TRBV28; D unclear. Looked up from germline, CDR1 is MDHEN and CDR2 is SYDVKM. V lost 6 bases and J 4 bases, leaving 4 bases between the germline ends. CDR3 length: 12 residues.

This clonotype was seen a few times. The chain is built from TRBV28 and TRBJ2-1, with D tentatively TRBD2 (6 bases). Germline V gene sequence: CDR1 MDHEN, CDR2 SYDVKM. The CDR3 length is 13 residues. The V and J ends lost 6 bases and 9 bases respectively, with 15 bases between them. The CDR3 DNA reads TGTGCCAGCAGGGAATTTCCGCGGGGTGAGCAGTTCTTC. This codes for CASREFPRGEQFF.

The CDR3 spells CASSLGASGTLGETQYF. The CDR3 nucleotides are TGTGCCAGCAGTTTAGGGGCTAGCGGGACCCTCGGGGAGACCCAGTACTTC. The chain combines TRBV28 with TRBJ2-5; 9 bases match TRBD2. Germline trimming cut 2 bases from V and 5 bases from J; bases unmatched to any gene: 12. This CDR3 has 17 residues. CDR1 MDHEN and CDR2 SYDVKM come from the germline V gene.

The V gene is TRBV24-1, the J gene TRBJ2-3; 9 bases are shared with TRBD2. The CDR3 sequence is 15 residues long. Germline V lookup: CDR1 KGHDR, CDR2 SFDVKD. V lost 5 bases and J lost 1; bases outside the gene matches: 3. CDR3 sequence reads: CATSVAGAGTDTQYF. CDR3 in DNA: TGTGCCACCAGTGTAGCGGGGGCGGGCACAGATACGCAGTATTTT.

This chain connects TRBV7-8 to TRBJ2-3; D is uncertain. The CDR3 totals 15 residues. The germline V gene has CDR1 SGHVS and CDR2 FQNEAQ. V was trimmed by 5 bases and J by 1 base, leaving 13 bases between them. The CDR3 reads CASSPPRRRTDTQYF. The DNA of the CDR3 is TGTGCCAGCAGCCCCCCCAGGAGACGCACAGATACGCAGTATTTT. Combining the CDR3 with reference TRBV7-8 and TRBJ2-3 gives the whole variable domain GAGVSQSPRYKVAKRGQDVALRCDPISGHVSLFWYQQALGQGPEFLTYFQNEAQLDKSGLPSDRFFAERPEGSVSTLKIQRTQQEDSAVYLCASSPPRRRTDTQYFGPGTRLTVL.

At least ten counts were recorded for this clonotype. This chain links TRBV4-1 with TRBJ2-1; 7 nucleotides match TRBD2. Germline assignment: CDR1 MGHRA and CDR2 YSYEKL. The CDR3 consists of 16 residues. V lost 1 base to trimming and J lost 9 bases; unmatched junction nucleotides: 12. In DNA form, the CDR3 reads TGCGCCAGCAGCCAAGGCCTTCAGCGGGGAGAAGCTGAGCAGTTCTTC. Its translation is CASSQGLQRGEAEQFF.

This clonotype was counted between two and nine times. This chain joins TRBV25-1 and TRBJ2-7; D is undetermined. This CDR3 has 14 residues. The V gene's germline CDR1 is MGHDK and CDR2 SYGVNS. V was clipped by 4 bases and J by 2 bases, with 12 bases between them. The CDR3 sequence is CASSGVGPTYEQYF. The CDR3 DNA reads TGTGCCAGCAGTGGGGTTGGGCCTACCTACGAGCAGTACTTC.

This clonotype was seen more than once but under ten times. This chain connects TRBV10-3 to TRBJ1-5; D gene ambiguous. From germline, CDR1 is ENHRY and CDR2 SYGVKD. The CDR3 spans 14 residues. The V end was cut by 5 bases, the J end by 3 bases, with 11 bases between. The CDR3 loop is CAISLDGTNQPQHF. The CDR3 DNA sequence: TGTGCCATCAGTTTGGACGGAACCAATCAGCCCCAGCATTTT.

The chain recombines TRBV5-1 with TRBJ2-1, with 8 bases lining up with TRBD2. CDR3 length: 16 residues. CDR1 and CDR2 (germline): SGHRS, YFSETQ. With 1 base clipped from V and 6 bases from J, the junction kept 9 bases outside the gene matches. The CDR3 DNA reads TGCGCCAGCAGCTTGACCAGCGGGAGTGCTCCCAATGAGCAGTTCTTC. It yields the protein CASSLTSGSAPNEQFF. Full variable domain (remainder filled in from reference TRBV5-1 and TRBJ2-1): KAGVTQTPRYLIKTRGQQVTLSCSPISGHRSVSWYQQTPGQGLQFLFEYFSETQRNKGNFPGRFSGRQFSNSRSEMNVSTLELGDSALYLCASSLTSGSAPNEQFFGPGTRLTVL.

The chain has TRBV7-9 and TRBJ2-2; the D gene is possibly TRBD1 (6 bases). V was trimmed by 3 bases and J by 2 bases, leaving 10 bases between them. Germline V lookup: CDR1 SEHNR, CDR2 FQNEAQ (reference sequence). This CDR3 spans 15 amino acids. CDR3 protein: CASSFRTANTGELFF. The DNA for the CDR3 is TGTGCCAGCAGCTTTCGGACAGCTAACACCGGGGAGCTGTTTTTT.

This clonotype was observed a handful of times. CDR3 residues: CSARYGTQETQYF. The DNA of the CDR3 is TGCAGTGCTAGATACGGCACCCAAGAGACCCAGTACTTC. This sequence joins TRBV20-1 and TRBJ2-5; D not certain. This CDR3 is built from 13 residues. Germline V gives CDR1 DFQATT, CDR2 SNEGSKA (reference sequence). Trimming stripped 2 bases from V and 1 base from J, with 8 bases between.

V and J are TRBV5-1 and TRBJ2-6; weak D call: TRBD2 (6 bases). Germline V CDR1 and CDR2: SGHRS, YFSETQ. This CDR3 contains 16 residues. The V end was cut by 2 bases, the J end by 2 bases, with 11 bases between. CDR3 sequence reads: CASSFAGGTGANVLTF. The CDR3 DNA follows: TGCGCCAGCAGCTTTGCGGGCGGGACTGGGGCCAACGTCCTGACTTTC.

Only a few counts were recorded for this clonotype. The V call is TRBV7-9, the J call TRBJ1-1, with D perhaps TRBD1 (6 bases). Germline V gives CDR1 SEHNR, CDR2 FQNEAQ (reference sequence). V gave up 2 bases and J gave up 5 bases, with 12 bases separating them. CDR3 length: 14 amino acids. The CDR3 region has the DNA TGTGCCAGCAGCTTAATAGCCAGGGGAACTGAAGCTTTCTTT. Encoded protein: CASSLIARGTEAFF.

This clonotype was recorded a few times. The chain uses TRBV5-5 and TRBJ2-3; D is possibly TRBD1 or TRBD2 (5 bases each). Germline V gene lookup returns CDR1 SGHKS and CDR2 YYEKEE (reference sequence). The germline V and J ends were trimmed by 2 bases and 4 bases, with 23 bases remaining between them. The CDR3 extends over 18 amino acids. The CDR3 reads CASSFVTQAGGGSDTQYF. In DNA, the CDR3 is TGTGCCAGCAGCTTTGTGACCCAGGCTGGGGGTGGATCAGATACGCAGTATTTT. Full variable domain (missing parts from reference TRBV5-5 and TRBJ2-3): DAGVTQSPTHLIKTRGQQVTLRCSPISGHKSVSWYQQVLGQGPQFIFQYYEKEERGRGNFPDRFSARQFPNYSSELNVNALLLGDSALYLCASSFVTQAGGGSDTQYFGPGTRLTVL.

CDR3 coding DNA: TGCAGTGCCACCGGGACACCTAACTATGGCTACACCTTC. Its translation: CSATGTPNYGYTF. V usage is TRBV20-1 and J usage is TRBJ1-2, with D possibly TRBD1 on 6 matching bases. The CDR3 is made up of 13 amino acids. The germline V gene has CDR1 DFQATT and CDR2 SNEGSKA (reference sequence). V gave up 6 bases and J gave up 0 bases, with 11 bases separating them.

The rearrangement links TRBV12-3 or TRBV12-4 to TRBJ2-3; a possible D gene is TRBD1 (6 bases). This CDR3 comprises 15 residues. V was pared by 2 bases and J by 1 base, with 10 bases between. Here the CDR3 reads CASSLTRTGTDTQYF. The CDR3 DNA reads as TGTGCCAGCAGTTTAACCCGGACAGGCACAGATACGCAGTATTTT.

The genes are TRBV4-3 and TRBJ1-4; D unclear. Germline V CDR1 and CDR2: LGHNA, YSLEER. The CDR3 is 15 amino acids. Trimming pared 0 bases from V and 8 bases from J, leaving 13 bases between. The CDR3: CASSQDRASAEKLFF. The DNA of the CDR3 is TGCGCCAGCAGCCAAGACCGGGCGTCTGCGGAAAAACTGTTTTTT.

This clonotype was counted between two and nine times. The chain couples TRBV5-1 to TRBJ2-5; 9 nucleotides line up with TRBD2. The CDR3 is 17 residues long. Germline V lookup: CDR1 SGHRS, CDR2 YFSETQ. V lost 3 bases to trimming and J lost 4 bases; unmatched junction nucleotides: 13. CDR3 in amino acids: CASSSGASGARGETQYF. DNA for the CDR3: TGCGCCAGCAGCTCTGGTGCTAGCGGGGCCAGGGGAGAGACCCAGTACTTC.

The rearrangement links TRBV5-1 to TRBJ2-7; either TRBD1 or TRBD2 may fit D (5 bases each). The V and J ends lost 9 bases and 4 bases respectively, with 26 bases between them. The germline CDR1 and CDR2 sequences are SGHRS and YFSETQ. This CDR3 has 16 amino acids. The DNA of the CDR3 is TGCGCCACATCGGACCAACCGGGACCAACGTCGTACGAGCAGTACTTC. Protein: CATSDQPGPTSYEQYF.

Here the CDR3 DNA reads TGTGCCAGCAGCCAAAGACAGGGGGCGAGGACTGAAGCTTTCTTT. Its protein is CASSQRQGARTEAFF. The chain carries TRBV3-1 and TRBJ1-1; TRBD1 matches 10 bases. The J segment lost 5 bases and the V segment lost 2 bases, leaving 5 bases of the junction unmatched. Germline V gene lookup returns CDR1 LGHDT and CDR2 YNNKEL (reference sequence). The CDR3 is 15 residues long.

The chain carries TRBV12-3 or TRBV12-4 and TRBJ2-5; D possibly corresponds to TRBD1 (5 bases). Trimming pared 2 bases from V and 7 bases from J, leaving 11 bases between. The length of the CDR3 is 13 residues. The CDR3 here is CASSLSREGTQYF. In DNA form, the CDR3 reads TGTGCCAGCAGTTTAAGCAGGGAAGGGACCCAGTACTTC.

Comment on this clonotype: Given the absence of the conserved phenylalanine or tryptophan at the CDR3 end, a read error is likely. V is TRBV10-3 and J is TRBJ1-2; no clear D gene. The CDR3 totals 14 residues. The germline V gene has CDR1 ENHRY and CDR2 SYGVKD. V was shortened by 4 bases and J by 2 bases, with 11 bases between the two germline ends. CDR3 bases: TGTGCCATCAGTGGGGGAGGAATAAACTATGGCTACACCTCC. Its protein product is CAISGGGINYGYTS.

The chain uses TRBV5-1 and TRBJ2-7; 11 bases agree with TRBD1. This CDR3 comprises 15 residues. Germline trimming cut 4 bases from V and 7 bases from J; bases unmatched to any gene: 10. Germline V gene sequence: CDR1 SGHRS, CDR2 YFSETQ. This CDR3 is CASSTAGTGGREQYF. The CDR3 nucleotides read TGCGCCAGCAGCACGGCGGGGACAGGGGGTCGGGAGCAGTACTTC.

This clonotype has more than one count but fewer than ten. This chain joins TRBV14 and TRBJ1-1, with D maybe TRBD1 (5 bases). The germline V and J ends were trimmed by 0 bases and 6 bases, with 14 bases remaining between them. Germline CDR1 SGHDN, CDR2 FVKESK. CDR3 size: 15 residues. The DNA for the CDR3 is TGTGCCAGCAGCCAAGATCCACCGGACATCCCTGAAGCTTTCTTT. Its translation: CASSQDPPDIPEAFF.

The V and J genes are TRBV9 and TRBJ2-7; a possible D gene is TRBD2 (5 bases). CDR1 and CDR2 (germline): SGDLS, YYNGEE. V was cut by 1 base and J by 3 bases, with 11 bases left in between. The CDR3 covers 14 residues. CDR3 DNA: TGTGCCAGCAGCGTAACAGCGGCGCACTACGAGCAGTACTTC. Protein product: CASSVTAAHYEQYF. The full variable domain, rest sourced from reference TRBV9 and TRBJ2-7, is DSGVTQTPKHLITATGQRVTLRCSPRSGDLSVYWYQQSLDQGLQFLIQYYNGEERAKGNILERFSAQQFPDLHSELNLSSLELGDSALYFCASSVTAAHYEQYFGPGTRLTVT.

The chain uses TRBV20-1 and TRBJ1-1; D is possibly TRBD1 (5 bases). The CDR3 loop spans 12 amino acids. Trimming left V 5 bases short and J 3 bases short, with 10 bases between. Germline V gene sequence: CDR1 DFQATT, CDR2 SNEGSKA (reference sequence). The DNA for the CDR3 is TGCAGTGCTGGGGACGCCCACACTGAAGCTTTCTTT. This encodes CSAGDAHTEAFF.

This clonotype has a handful of counts. This chain connects TRBV7-8 to TRBJ2-7; TRBD2 might be the D (6 bases). Trimming left V 2 bases short and J 3 bases short, with 14 bases between. Germline assignment: CDR1 SGHVS and CDR2 FQNEAQ. The CDR3 has 15 amino acids. The CDR3 region is CASSLLSGAGYEQYF. CDR3 in DNA: TGTGCCAGCAGCTTACTTTCGGGAGCGGGCTACGAGCAGTACTTC.

CDR3 region: CASSFLAGKQETQYF. The CDR3 nucleotides read TGTGCCAGCAGCTTTCTAGCGGGGAAACAAGAGACCCAGTACTTC. The rearrangement joins TRBV7-2 to TRBJ2-5; 9 positions agree with TRBD2. The CDR3 runs 15 residues. Trimming cost V 3 bases and J 2 bases; bases outside gene matches: 4. Per germline, CDR1 SGHTA and CDR2 FQGNSA.